Below, one T cell receptor (beta chain) is given with its context. The data are from a study of blood T cell repertoires in COVID-19. The germline V gene has CDR1 MDHEN and CDR2 SYDVKM. The ends were cut back, 0 bases at V and 0 bases at J, with 18 bases in the middle. This CDR3 spans 18 amino acids. This table comes from immunoSEQ multiplex PCR, and its TCRdb copy is limited to in-frame clones, with some not included. Among roughly 220,000 clones listed, around 86% were seen once. This receptor was identified in a woman older than 75 with COVID-19, enrolled during active disease. The sequenced material came from peripheral blood. The chain recombines TRBV28 with TRBJ2-7, with D possibly being TRBD2 (6 bases). CDR3 residues: CASSLCTPLSGTSYEQYF. The CDR3 nucleotides are TGTGCCAGCAGTTTATGTACCCCCCTTAGCGGTACCTCCTACGAGCAGTACTTC.